This TCR beta chain stems from a study of cytomegalovirus exposure and HLA in healthy donors. General study points: In an earlier analysis, productive rearrangement rates for most beta V segments clustered near 90% or 30%. A later analysis reportedly found that, within productive TCRs, an Asian-associated ancestry cluster had fewer N-insertions than the mean observed across the roughly 700 donors.

The study ran its PCR with 60 Vbeta and 13 Jbeta primers. The data were produced by immunoSEQ multiplex PCR, yet TCRdb's version contains in-frame clones alone and is incomplete. Seen here are more than 200,000 clones, around 80% observed once, and the top ten hold about 0.23%. This clone was picked up one time. Its antigen is still unknown. V was pared by 6 bases and J by 6 bases, with 14 bases between. Germline CDR1 and CDR2: MGHRA and YSYEKL. CDR3 length equals 14 residues. The clonotype was recovered from a girl aged 2-10 years in good health and CMV-seronegative. The chain combines TRBV4-1 with TRBJ2-2, with D possibly TRBD2 on 6 matching bases. The specimen sequenced was PBMCs. The CDR3 DNA follows: TGCGCCAGCAGACTCCTAGCGACCGCCGGGGAGCTGTTTTTT. Translating it yields CASRLLATAGELFF.